This T cell receptor (delta chain) was observed in a study of fetal and pediatric gammadelta thymocytes (dated by TCRdb to 2022 to 2024). Background for the entire study: Previously published data and newly generated, unpublished data were combined in the bulk gammadelta thymocyte repertoires, which were used to strengthen a single-cell study of gammadelta thymocyte development. Bulk TCR repertoire data were added to increase subject numbers and strengthen the CDR3 publicity analysis. Bulk gammadelta thymocyte repertoires combined previously published data (refs 27,28) with unpublished data. The bulk gammadelta thymocyte repertoire set covered some 10 subjects in total, 3 fetal thymus donors and 7 pediatric thymus donors.

General study outcomes and caveats: Compared with post-natal repertoires, fetal gammadelta thymocyte repertoires had previously been reported to be enriched for TRDV2, TRGV8 and TRGV9 usage, low N additions and public CDR3s.

The run used an Illumina MiSeq. As for the authors' bioinformatics: For publicity analysis, the Vgamma9Vdelta2 and nonVgamma9Vdelta2 bulk CDR3 files of each subject were merged into one combined repertoire per subject. CDR3 publicity was scored from 0 to 19 by checking each amino acid sequence across 9 single-cell datasets and about ten bulk repertoires, using base R and dplyr. TCRdb called clones from the public reads with CATT, and repeated DNA sequences were later combined into one row. The V and J calls reflect TCRdb's pipeline rather than the authors' work. Here the sample has around 2,000 delta-chain clones; 24% occur a single time. The biggest ten clones account for 4% to 5.5% of the sample. Germline trimming: 2 bases from V, 1 base from J; junction bases outside gene matches: 11. CDR1 and CDR2 were assigned from the germline V gene as TSWWSYY and QGS. The CDR3 holds 18 amino acids from the cysteine to the phenylalanine. CDR3 DNA only is kept here, 54 bases in frame from base 1.

Within its sample, this clone is large (0.1 to 1%). Its antigen remains unidentified. One base away there is no much larger clone; base qualities are not given. Thymocytes were stained with Zombie NIR viability dye and antibodies against CD3 (UCHT1), TCRgammadelta (11F2), TCRVgamma9 (IMMU360) and TCRVdelta2 (IMMU389). From human fetal and pediatric thymuses, sorted Vgamma9Vdelta2 and nonVgamma9Vdelta2 gammadelta thymocytes were used to generate bulk TRD and TRG CDR3 repertoires separately. In Belgium, pediatric thymus tissue was obtained from children undergoing cardiac surgery. The pediatric thymus donors included in the study ranged in age from roughly 1 to 12 years. Thymic cell suspensions were prepared from fetal and post-natal thymuses as described previously. NonVgamma9Vdelta2 thymocytes were sorted as CD3+ gammadeltaTCR+ cells that did not have the Vgamma9+Vdelta2+ phenotype. A FACS Aria III cell sorter (BD Biosciences) was used to carry out the cell sorting.

The V and J segments used are TRDV1 and TRDJ1; the central 9 bases match TRDD3. The source of this sequence is a child who underwent cardiac surgery and was recorded as healthy. Sequencing was carried out using non-Vgamma9Vdelta2 gamma-delta T cells from the thymus. The sample's cell subset or site, from its label and the paper: CD3+gammadeltaTCR+ thymocytes not co-expressing Vgamma9 and Vdelta2. The nucleotide sequence reads as follows: TGTGCTCTTGGGGAATTTCCGGGGGATACCGTGGGCACCGATAAACTCATCTTT. This is translated as CALGEFPGDTVGTDKLIF.